A selection of T cell receptor beta chains follows, all from one sample in a study of response to subunit inactivated influenza vaccine. MiXCR, applied by TCRdb to the RT-PCR reads, yields one record per CDR3 protein. The sample has 400,000 to 550,000 distinct CDR3 sequences, 25% seen once. Sequenced here: CD4+ T cells sorted from PBMCs, sampled approximately 5 days after vaccination. These receptor sequences come from a man aged 50 or older who received an inactivated influenza vaccine. CDR3s include the opening cysteine and the closing phenylalanine or tryptophan. Not every row has a clone size; where given, it reads once, few, many or a size class.

size: many
J: TRBJ2-1
V: TRBV5-1
CDR3: CASSPGTGSSYNEQFF

size: once
J: TRBJ2-3
V: TRBV28
CDR3: CASPFKTASTDTQYF

size: few
J: TRBJ2-5
V: TRBV15
CDR3: CATSIPGHQETQYF

size: -
J: TRBJ1-5
V: TRBV12-3/TRBV12-4
CDR3: CASSPGQGRRQPQHF

size: few
J: TRBJ2-5
V: TRBV20-1
CDR3: CSAYPVANQETQYF

size: few
J: TRBJ2-7
V: TRBV5-1
CDR3: CASSSLRDLIYEQYF

size: -
J: TRBJ2-7
V: TRBV28
CDR3: CASRSGDYEQYF

size: few
J: TRBJ2-7
V: TRBV20-1
CDR3: CSARVSTGAKGDYEQYF

size: -
J: TRBJ2-5
V: TRBV7-9
CDR3: CASSLGPRGPKTQYF

size: -
J: TRBJ2-3
V: TRBV4-3
CDR3: CASSQEAGLADTQYF

size: few
J: TRBJ2-5
V: TRBV29-1
CDR3: CSVDLASGGETQYF